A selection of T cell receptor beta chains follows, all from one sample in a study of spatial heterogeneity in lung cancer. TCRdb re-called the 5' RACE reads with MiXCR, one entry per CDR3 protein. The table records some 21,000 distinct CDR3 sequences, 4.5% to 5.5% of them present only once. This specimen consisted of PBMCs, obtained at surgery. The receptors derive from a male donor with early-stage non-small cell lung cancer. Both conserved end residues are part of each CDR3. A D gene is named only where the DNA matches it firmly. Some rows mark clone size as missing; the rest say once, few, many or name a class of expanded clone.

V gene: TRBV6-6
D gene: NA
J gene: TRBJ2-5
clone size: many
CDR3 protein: CASSYSSQETQYF
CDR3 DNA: TGTGCCAGCAGTTACTCTTCCCAAGAGACCCAGTACTTC

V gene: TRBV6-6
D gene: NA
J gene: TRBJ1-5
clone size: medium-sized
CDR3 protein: CASLPGGRSGQPQHF
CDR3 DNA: TGTGCCAGCTTACCCGGGGGACGGTCCGGGCAGCCCCAGCATTTT

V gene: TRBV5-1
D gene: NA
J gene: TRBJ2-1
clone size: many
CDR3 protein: CASQASTGSFNEQFF
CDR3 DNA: TGCGCCAGTCAAGCATCCACAGGGTCCTTCAATGAGCAGTTCTTC

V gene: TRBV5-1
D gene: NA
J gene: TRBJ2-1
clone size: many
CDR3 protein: CASSMTGHSYNEQFF
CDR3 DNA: TGCGCCAGCAGCATGACAGGACACTCCTACAATGAGCAGTTCTTC

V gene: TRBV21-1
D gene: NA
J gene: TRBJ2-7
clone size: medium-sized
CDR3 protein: CASSGPRSSYEQYF
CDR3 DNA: TGTGCCAGCAGCGGCCCGAGGAGCTCCTACGAGCAGTACTTC

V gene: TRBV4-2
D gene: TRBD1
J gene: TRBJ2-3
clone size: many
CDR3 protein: CASSQHPGQGKTDTQYF
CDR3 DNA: TGTGCCAGCAGCCAACACCCGGGACAGGGTAAAACAGATACGCAGTATTTT

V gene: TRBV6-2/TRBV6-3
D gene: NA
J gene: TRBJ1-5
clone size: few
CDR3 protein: CASSYSSLGKQHF
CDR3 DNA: TGTGCCAGCAGTTACTCGTCACTTGGAAAACAGCATTTT

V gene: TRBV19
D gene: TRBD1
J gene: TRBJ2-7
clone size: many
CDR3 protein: CASSSGTASYEQYF
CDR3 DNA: TGTGCCAGTAGTTCCGGGACAGCTTCATACGAGCAGTACTTC

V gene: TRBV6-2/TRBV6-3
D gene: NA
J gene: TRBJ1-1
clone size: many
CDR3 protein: CASSYGQPDTEAFF
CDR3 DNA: TGTGCCAGCAGTTACGGACAGCCGGACACTGAAGCTTTCTTT

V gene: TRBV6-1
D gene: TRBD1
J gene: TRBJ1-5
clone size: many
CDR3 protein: CASRGQVANQPQHF
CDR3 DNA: TGTGCCAGCAGGGGACAGGTGGCCAATCAGCCCCAGCATTTT

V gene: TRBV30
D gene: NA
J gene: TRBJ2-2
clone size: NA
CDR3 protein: CAWGPGLSTGELFF
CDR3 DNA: TGTGCCTGGGGTCCAGGGCTGAGCACCGGGGAGCTGTTTTTT

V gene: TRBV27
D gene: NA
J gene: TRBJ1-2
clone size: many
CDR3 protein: CASSLGSGFYGYTF
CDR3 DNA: TGTGCCAGCAGTTTAGGTTCAGGGTTCTATGGCTACACCTTC

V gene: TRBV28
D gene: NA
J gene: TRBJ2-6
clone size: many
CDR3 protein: CASMRSWGGNSGANVLTF
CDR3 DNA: TGTGCCAGCATGCGATCTTGGGGTGGAAACTCTGGGGCCAACGTCCTGACTTTC

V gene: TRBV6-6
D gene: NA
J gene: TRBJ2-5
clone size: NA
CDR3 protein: CASSYSRRRGETQYF
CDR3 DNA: TGTGCCAGCAGTTATAGTCGTCGTCGGGGGGAGACCCAGTACTTC

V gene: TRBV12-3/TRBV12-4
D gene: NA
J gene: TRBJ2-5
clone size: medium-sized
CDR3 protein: CASSFSETQYF
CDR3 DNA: TGTGCCAGCAGTTTTTCTGAGACCCAGTACTTC

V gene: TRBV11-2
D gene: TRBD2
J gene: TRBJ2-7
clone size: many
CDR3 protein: CASSLFVAGWGEQYF
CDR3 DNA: TGTGCCAGCAGCTTATTCGTAGCGGGGTGGGGCGAGCAGTACTTC

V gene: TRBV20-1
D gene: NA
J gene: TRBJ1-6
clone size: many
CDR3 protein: CSARTGQNNSPLHF
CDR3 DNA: TGCAGTGCTAGGACGGGACAAAATAATTCACCCCTCCACTTT

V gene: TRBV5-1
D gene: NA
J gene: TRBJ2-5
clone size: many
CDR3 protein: CASSLRSQETQYF
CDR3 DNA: TGCGCCAGCAGCTTAAGGTCGCAAGAGACCCAGTACTTC

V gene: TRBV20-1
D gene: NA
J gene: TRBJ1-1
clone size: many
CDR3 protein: CSAIQGGVTEAFF
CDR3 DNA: TGCAGTGCAATACAGGGCGGAGTCACTGAAGCTTTCTTT

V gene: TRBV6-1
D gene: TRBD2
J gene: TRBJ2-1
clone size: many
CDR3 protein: CASSPYREGEQFF
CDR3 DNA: TGTGCCAGCAGTCCCTATCGGGAGGGTGAGCAGTTCTTC

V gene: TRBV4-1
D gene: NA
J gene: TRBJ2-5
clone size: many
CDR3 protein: CASSQVGNGIQQETQYF
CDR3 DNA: TGCGCCAGCAGCCAAGTGGGTAACGGAATACAACAAGAGACCCAGTACTTC

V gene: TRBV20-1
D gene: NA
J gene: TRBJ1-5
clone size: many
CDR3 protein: CSAINPEGFEPQHF
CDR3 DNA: TGCAGTGCTATAAACCCTGAGGGATTTGAGCCCCAGCATTTT

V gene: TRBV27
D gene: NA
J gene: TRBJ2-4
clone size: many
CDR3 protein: CASSLGGPKNIQYF
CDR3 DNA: TGTGCCAGCAGTCTCGGGGGTCCCAAAAACATTCAGTACTTC

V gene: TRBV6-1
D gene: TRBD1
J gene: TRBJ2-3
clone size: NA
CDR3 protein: CASSAQQGTDTQYF
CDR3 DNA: TGTGCCAGCAGTGCGCAACAGGGGACAGATACGCAGTATTTT

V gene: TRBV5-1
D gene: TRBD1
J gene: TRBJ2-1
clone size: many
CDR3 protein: CASSRDRGSYNEQFF
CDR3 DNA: TGCGCCAGCAGCAGGGACAGGGGGTCCTACAATGAGCAGTTCTTC

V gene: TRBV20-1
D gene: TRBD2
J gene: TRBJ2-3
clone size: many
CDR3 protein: CSAASLAGETTDTQYF
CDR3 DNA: TGCAGTGCTGCTAGTCTAGCGGGAGAGACAACAGATACGCAGTATTTT

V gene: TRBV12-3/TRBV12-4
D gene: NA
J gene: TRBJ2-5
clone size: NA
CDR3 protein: CASSLFKGETQYF
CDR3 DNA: TGTGCCAGCAGTTTATTCAAGGGAGAGACCCAGTACTTC

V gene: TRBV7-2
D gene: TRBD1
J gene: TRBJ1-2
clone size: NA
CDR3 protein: CASSPDRDYGYTF
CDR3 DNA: TGTGCCAGCAGCCCGGACAGGGACTATGGCTACACCTTC

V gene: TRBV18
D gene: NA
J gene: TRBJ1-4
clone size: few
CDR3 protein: CASSPQGSNRGEKLFF
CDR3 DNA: TGTGCCAGCTCACCACAAGGGTCTAACAGAGGGGAAAAACTGTTTTTT

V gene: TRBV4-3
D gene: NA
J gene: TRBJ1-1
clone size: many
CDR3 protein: CASSQDSFTNTEAFF
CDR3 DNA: TGCGCCAGCAGCCAAGACTCATTCACAAACACTGAAGCTTTCTTT

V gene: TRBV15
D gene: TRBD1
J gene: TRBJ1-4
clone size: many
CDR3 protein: CATSTRGTGEKLFF
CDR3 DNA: TGTGCCACCAGCACCAGGGGGACGGGGGAAAAACTGTTTTTT

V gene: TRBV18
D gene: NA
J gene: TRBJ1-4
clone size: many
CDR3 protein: CASSGEAEKLFF
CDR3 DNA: TGTGCCAGCTCAGGAGAGGCGGAAAAACTGTTTTTT

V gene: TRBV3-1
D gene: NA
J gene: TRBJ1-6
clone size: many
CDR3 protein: CASSRVDLVNSPLHF
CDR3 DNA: TGTGCCAGCAGCCGCGTAGACCTGGTGAATTCACCCCTCCACTTT

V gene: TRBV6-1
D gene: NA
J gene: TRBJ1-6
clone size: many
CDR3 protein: CASRDYTSLNSPLHF
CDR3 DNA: TGTGCCAGCAGAGACTACACCTCTCTTAATTCACCCCTCCACTTT

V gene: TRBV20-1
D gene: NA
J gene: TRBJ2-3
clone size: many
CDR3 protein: CSARWTRTDTQYF
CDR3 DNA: TGCAGTGCTAGATGGACGAGGACAGATACGCAGTATTTT

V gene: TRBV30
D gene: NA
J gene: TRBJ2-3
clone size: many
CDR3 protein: CAWSVQDTQYF
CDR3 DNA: TGTGCCTGGAGTGTACAGGATACGCAGTATTTT

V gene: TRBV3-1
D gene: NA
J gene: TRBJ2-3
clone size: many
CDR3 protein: CASSQTRTSHTQYF
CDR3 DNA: TGTGCCAGCAGCCAAACACGTACTAGCCATACGCAGTATTTT

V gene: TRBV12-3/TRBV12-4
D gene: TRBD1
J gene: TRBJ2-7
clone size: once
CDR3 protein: CASSPGTGDNEQYF
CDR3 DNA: TGTGCCAGCAGTCCCGGGACAGGCGACAACGAGCAGTACTTC

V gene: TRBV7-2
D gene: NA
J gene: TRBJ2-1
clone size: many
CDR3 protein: CASSFTGLGGEQFF
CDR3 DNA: TGTGCCAGCAGCTTTACAGGGTTGGGAGGTGAGCAGTTCTTC

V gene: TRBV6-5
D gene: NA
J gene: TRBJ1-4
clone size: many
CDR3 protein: CASSFSQTPLRGLFF
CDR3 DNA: TGTGCCAGCAGTTTTTCACAGACACCTTTACGCGGACTGTTTTTT

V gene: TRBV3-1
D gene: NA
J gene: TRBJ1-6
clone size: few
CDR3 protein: CASSQEAGRVSPLHF
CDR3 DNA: TGTGCCAGCAGCCAAGAAGCGGGAAGAGTTTCACCCCTCCACTTT

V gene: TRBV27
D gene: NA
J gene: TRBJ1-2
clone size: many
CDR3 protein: CASSLSVNYGYTF
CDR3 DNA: TGTGCCAGCAGTTTGTCTGTTAACTATGGCTACACCTTC

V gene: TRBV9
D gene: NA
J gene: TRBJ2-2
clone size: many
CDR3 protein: CASKDRNTGELFF
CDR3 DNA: TGTGCCAGCAAAGACAGGAACACCGGGGAGCTGTTTTTT

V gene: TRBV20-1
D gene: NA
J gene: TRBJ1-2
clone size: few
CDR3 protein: CSAVKQGVYGYTF
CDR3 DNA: TGCAGTGCCGTGAAACAGGGTGTATATGGCTACACCTTC

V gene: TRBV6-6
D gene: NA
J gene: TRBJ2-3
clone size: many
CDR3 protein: CASSSGTEPDTQYF
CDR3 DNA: TGTGCCAGCAGCTCCGGGACGGAGCCCGATACGCAGTATTTT